One sample yielded the 11 T cell receptor beta chains listed below, sequenced in a study of blood T cell repertoires in COVID-19. Only in-frame clones appear in the TCRdb table, and some are missing; sequencing was by immunoSEQ multiplex PCR. Of tens of thousands of clones in the sample, about 82% were seen once. The sample taken for sequencing was peripheral blood. Receptors originate from a woman aged 80 or over with acute or convalescent COVID-19.

CDR3: CASSSTGGSNQPQHF. DNA of the CDR3: TGTGCCAGCAGCTCCACAGGGGGTAGCAATCAGCCCCAGCATTTT. V is TRBV11-3 and J is TRBJ1-5; TRBD1 aligns across 8 bases. The V and J ends lost 4 bases and 0 bases, in that order; junction bases with no gene match: 2. The CDR3 covers 15 residues. From germline, CDR1 is SGHNT and CDR2 YENEEA. The entire variable domain, with the rest obtained from reference TRBV11-3 and TRBJ1-5, is as follows: EAGVVQSPRYKIIEKKQPVAFWCNPISGHNTLYWYLQNLGQGPELLIRYENEEAVDDSQLPKDRFSAERLKGVDSTLKIQPAELGDSAVYLCASSSTGGSNQPQHFGDGTRLSIL.

The chain recombines TRBV11-3 with TRBJ2-1; the D gene is possibly TRBD1 (6 bases). Germline V gene lookup returns CDR1 SGHNT and CDR2 YENEEA. This CDR3 is built from 15 residues. V lost 7 bases and J lost 8, with 21 bases in between. The CDR3 here is CASTSGRGSGDEQFF. CDR3 bases: TGTGCCAGCACCTCAGGTAGGGGATCAGGGGATGAGCAGTTCTTC.

The rearrangement joins TRBV11-2 to TRBJ2-2, with D perhaps TRBD1 (5 bases). The V gene lost 0 bases and the J gene lost 7 bases, with 12 bases spanning the gap. CDR3 length equals 15 residues. Germline lookup yields CDR1 SGHAT and CDR2 FQNNGV. DNA for the CDR3: TGTGCCAGCAGCTTAGAACCGTCAGGGAACGGGGAGCTGTTTTTT. It is translated as CASSLEPSGNGELFF.

This clone was observed a single time. The rearrangement links TRBV15 to TRBJ1-3, with D possibly matching TRBD1 (5 bases). Trimming removed 4 bases from V and 1 base from J, with 14 bases in between. CDR1 is LNHNV and CDR2 is YYDKDF in the germline V gene (reference sequence). The CDR3 totals 16 residues. The CDR3 loop is CATSITMGPSGNTIYF. The DNA of the CDR3 is TGTGCCACCAGCATCACGATGGGGCCTTCTGGAAACACCATATATTTT.

This chain joins TRBV6-6 and TRBJ2-1, with D hard to call. Germline values: CDR1 MNHNY, CDR2 SVGAGI (reference sequence). The germline V and J ends were trimmed by 7 bases and 8 bases, with 15 bases remaining between them. The CDR3 length is 13 residues. Here the CDR3 reads CASTPKDGDEQFF. CDR3 nucleotides: TGTGCCAGCACCCCAAAGGATGGAGATGAGCAGTTCTTC.

The chain carries TRBV5-4 and TRBJ2-7; 10 nucleotides line up with TRBD1. The J segment lost 5 bases and the V segment lost 9 bases, leaving 8 bases of the junction unmatched. The length of the CDR3 is 13 residues. The germline gives CDR1 SGHNT, CDR2 YYREEE (reference sequence). The CDR3 loop is CATTRDRGHEQYF. CDR3 coding DNA: TGTGCCACCACACGGGACAGGGGCCACGAGCAGTACTTC.

This clone was recorded only once. The V and J genes are TRBV6-5 and TRBJ2-1, with TRBD2 as a possible D gene (7 bases). V dropped 5 bases and J dropped 4 bases, with 15 bases sitting between them. The germline V gene encodes CDR1 MNHEY and CDR2 SVGAGI. The CDR3 is 15 residues long. In DNA, the CDR3 is TGTGCCAGCAGTCTCCCGGGGGGCCCTTACAATGAGCAGTTCTTC. Residues: CASSLPGGPYNEQFF.

The chain recombines TRBV5-8 with TRBJ1-3, with unresolved D. The CDR3 consists of 15 residues. Germline V gene lookup returns CDR1 SGHTS and CDR2 YDEGEE. V lost 0 bases to trimming and J lost 0 bases, with 7 bases between them. The CDR3 protein is CASSLGVNSGNTIYF. CDR3 sequence (DNA): TGTGCCAGCAGCTTGGGAGTAAACTCTGGAAACACCATATATTTT.

DNA for the CDR3: TGTGCCACCAGTGAGACGGGAGGGGCCTACAATGAGCAGTTCTTC. It encodes CATSETGGAYNEQFF. J is TRBJ2-1 and V is TRBV24-1, with 8 nucleotides matching TRBD2. The CDR3 runs 15 residues. V dropped 4 bases and J dropped 2; count of bases not matched to a gene: 3. The germline CDR1 and CDR2 sequences are KGHDR and SFDVKD.

This clone was seen just once. This rearrangement joins TRBV4-1 to TRBJ1-5, with a tentative D call TRBD1 (6 bases). Trimming stripped 1 base from V and 0 bases from J, with 10 bases between. The CDR3 runs to 16 residues. The V gene's germline CDR1 is MGHRA and CDR2 YSYEKL. CDR3 coding DNA: TGCGCCAGCAGCCAAGGACAGGCTTATAGCAATCAGCCCCAGCATTTT. Its translation is CASSQGQAYSNQPQHF.

The genes are TRBV2 and TRBJ2-6, with 8 bases matching TRBD2. Germline V gene sequence: CDR1 SNHLY, CDR2 FYNNEI. Trimming removed 8 bases from V and 2 bases from J; junction bases left unmatched: 5. The CDR3 runs 15 residues. As DNA, the CDR3 is TGTGCCAGCGGTAGCGGGATGGCTGGGGCCAACGTCCTGACTTTC. Protein: CASGSGMAGANVLTF.